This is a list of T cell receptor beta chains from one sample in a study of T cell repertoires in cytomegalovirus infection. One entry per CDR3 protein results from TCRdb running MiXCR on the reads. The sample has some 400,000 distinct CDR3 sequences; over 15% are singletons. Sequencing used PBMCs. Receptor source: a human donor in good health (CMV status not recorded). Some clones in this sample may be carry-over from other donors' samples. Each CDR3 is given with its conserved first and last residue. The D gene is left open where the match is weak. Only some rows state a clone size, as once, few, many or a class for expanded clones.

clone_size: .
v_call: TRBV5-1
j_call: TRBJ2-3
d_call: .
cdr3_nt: TGCGCCAGCAGTTTCGACAGACCTAGCACAGATACGCAGTATTTT
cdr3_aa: CASSFDRPSTDTQYF

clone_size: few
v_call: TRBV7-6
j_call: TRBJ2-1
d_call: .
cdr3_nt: TGTGCCAGCAGCTTAGGGGGACTCAAAAATGAGCAGTTCTTC
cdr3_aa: CASSLGGLKNEQFF

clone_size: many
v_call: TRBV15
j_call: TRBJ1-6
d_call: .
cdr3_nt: TGTGCCACCAGCAGAGATCGGGGGATCGACTCACCCCTCCACTTT
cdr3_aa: CATSRDRGIDSPLHF

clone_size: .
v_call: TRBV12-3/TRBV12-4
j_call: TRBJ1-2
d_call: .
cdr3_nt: TGTGCCAGCAGCCTAAGTCGGGGCCACTATGGCTACACCTTC
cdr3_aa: CASSLSRGHYGYTF

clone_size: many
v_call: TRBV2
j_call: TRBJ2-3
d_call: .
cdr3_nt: TGTGCCAGCGGGGGGGCCGGGACAAGCACAGATACGCAGTATTTT
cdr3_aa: CASGGAGTSTDTQYF

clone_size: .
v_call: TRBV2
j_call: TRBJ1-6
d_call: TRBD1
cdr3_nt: TGTGCCAGCAATAAACAGGGGGAAGGGGAGTCACCCCTCCACTTT
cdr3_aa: CASNKQGEGESPLHF

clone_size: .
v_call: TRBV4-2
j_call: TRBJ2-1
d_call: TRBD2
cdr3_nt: TGTGCCAGCAGCCGAGTAAGCGGGGGGACATACAATGAGCAGTTCTTC
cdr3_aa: CASSRVSGGTYNEQFF

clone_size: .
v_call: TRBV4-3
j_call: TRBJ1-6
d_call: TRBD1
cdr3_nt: TGCGCCAGCAGCCAAGACTTGGACAGGGCAAGCAATTCACCCCTCCACTTT
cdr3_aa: CASSQDLDRASNSPLHF

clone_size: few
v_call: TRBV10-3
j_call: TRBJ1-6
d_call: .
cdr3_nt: TGTGCCAACAGTCGGGAGGGAAATTCACCCCTCCACTTT
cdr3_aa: CANSREGNSPLHF

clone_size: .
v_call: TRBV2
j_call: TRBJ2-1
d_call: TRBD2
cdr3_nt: TGTGCCAGCAGTGAGGGTAGACTAGCCGCCGCCTGGGGGCAGTTCTTC
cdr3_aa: CASSEGRLAAAWGQFF

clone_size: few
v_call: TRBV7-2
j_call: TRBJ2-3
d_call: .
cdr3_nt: TGTGCCAGCAGCTTAGCAGGACAAACAGATACGCAGTATTTT
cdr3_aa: CASSLAGQTDTQYF

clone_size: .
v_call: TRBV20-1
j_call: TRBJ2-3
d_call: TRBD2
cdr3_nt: TGCAGTGCTTCCCCGGCGGGAGACTATAACACAGATACGCAGTATTTT
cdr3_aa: CSASPAGDYNTDTQYF

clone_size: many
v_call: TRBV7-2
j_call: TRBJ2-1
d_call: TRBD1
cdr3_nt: TGTGCCAGCAGCTTAATGGGACAGGGAGACAATGAGCAGTTCTTC
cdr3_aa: CASSLMGQGDNEQFF

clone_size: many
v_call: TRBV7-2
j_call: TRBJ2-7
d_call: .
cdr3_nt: TGTGCCAGCAGCTCGGGGGTTCTCTCCTACGAGCAGTACTTC
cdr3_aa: CASSSGVLSYEQYF

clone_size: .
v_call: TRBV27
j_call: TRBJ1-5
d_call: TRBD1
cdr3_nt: TGTGCCAGCAGTTTGCGCGCGACAGGGGTTCTTAGCAATCAGCCCCAGCATTTT
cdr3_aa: CASSLRATGVLSNQPQHF

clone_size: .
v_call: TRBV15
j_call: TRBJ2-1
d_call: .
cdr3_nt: TGTGCCACCAGCAGAGGAGCCTTTGGCCACATGAATGAGCAGTTCTTC
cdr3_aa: CATSRGAFGHMNEQFF

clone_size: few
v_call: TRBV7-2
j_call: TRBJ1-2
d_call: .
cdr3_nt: TGTGCCAGCAGCTTAGGGTCCTCGTCAGGGGATGGCTACACCTTC
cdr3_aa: CASSLGSSSGDGYTF

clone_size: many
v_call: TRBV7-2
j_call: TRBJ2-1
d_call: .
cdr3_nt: TGTGCCAGCAGCTTAGGGGCTTTACGCTCCTACAATGAGCAGTTCTTC
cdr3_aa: CASSLGALRSYNEQFF

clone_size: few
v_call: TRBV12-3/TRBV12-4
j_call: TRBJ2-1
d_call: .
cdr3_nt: TGTGCCAGCAGTTTAGCGGGAGGATTGTATGAGCAGTTCTTC
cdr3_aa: CASSLAGGLYEQFF

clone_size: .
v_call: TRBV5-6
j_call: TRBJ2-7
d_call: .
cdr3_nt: TGTGCCAGCTTCCAGGGGGGTGACTCCTACGAGCAGTACTTC
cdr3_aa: CASFQGGDSYEQYF

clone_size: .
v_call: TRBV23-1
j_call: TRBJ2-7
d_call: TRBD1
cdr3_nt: TGCGCCAGCAGTCAATCGTACCGGGACAGGGGGCTCCACGAGCAGTACTTC
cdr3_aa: CASSQSYRDRGLHEQYF

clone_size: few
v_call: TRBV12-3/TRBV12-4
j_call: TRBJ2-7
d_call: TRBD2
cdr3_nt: TGTGCCAGCAGTTTACTCAGCGGGAGGAACACATGGGAGCAGTACTTC
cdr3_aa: CASSLLSGRNTWEQYF

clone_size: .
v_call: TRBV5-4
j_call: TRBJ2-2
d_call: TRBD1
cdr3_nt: TGTGCCAGCAGCTTGCCGACAGGGCCCACCGGGGAGCTGTTTTTT
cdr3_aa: CASSLPTGPTGELFF

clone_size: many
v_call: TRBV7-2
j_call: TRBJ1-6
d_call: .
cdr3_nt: TGTGCCAGCAGCTTAAGGTTTCGACCAGGCTATAATTCACCCCTCCACTTT
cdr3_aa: CASSLRFRPGYNSPLHF

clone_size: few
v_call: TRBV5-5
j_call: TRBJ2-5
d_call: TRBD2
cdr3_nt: TGTGCCAGCAGCGTTCCATATAGCGGGGGGCTAGAGACCCAGTACTTC
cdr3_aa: CASSVPYSGGLETQYF

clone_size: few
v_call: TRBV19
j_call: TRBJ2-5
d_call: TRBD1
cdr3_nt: TGTGCCAGTAGTAGGGACAGGGAGTCGGAGACCCAGTACTTC
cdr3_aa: CASSRDRESETQYF

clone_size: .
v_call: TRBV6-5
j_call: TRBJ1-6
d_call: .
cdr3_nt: TGTGCCAGCAGTTACTCGGGCGATTCACCCCTCCACTTT
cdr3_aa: CASSYSGDSPLHF

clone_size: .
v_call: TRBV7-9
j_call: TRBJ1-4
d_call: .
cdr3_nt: TGTGCCAGCAGCCAAGGGGCCCGTGCAAAACTGTTTTTT
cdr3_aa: CASSQGARAKLFF

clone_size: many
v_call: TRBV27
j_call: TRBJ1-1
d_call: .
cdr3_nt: TGTGCCAGCAGTTTAGGCGGGAATGAAGCTTTCTTT
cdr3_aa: CASSLGGNEAFF

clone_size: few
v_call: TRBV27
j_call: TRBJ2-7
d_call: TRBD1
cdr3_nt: TGTGCCAGCAGCCATGGGACAGGGCTTACCTACGAGCAGTACTTC
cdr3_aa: CASSHGTGLTYEQYF

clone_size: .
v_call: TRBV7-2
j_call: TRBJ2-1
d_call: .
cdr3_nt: TGTGCCAGCAGCTTGGGTAGGACGGATGAGCAGTTCTTC
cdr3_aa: CASSLGRTDEQFF

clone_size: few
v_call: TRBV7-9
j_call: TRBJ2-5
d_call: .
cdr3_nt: TGTGCCAGCAGCTTTTTCGGTTTCGGAGAGACCCAGTACTTC
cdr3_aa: CASSFFGFGETQYF

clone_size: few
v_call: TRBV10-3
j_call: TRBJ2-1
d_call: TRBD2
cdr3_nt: TGTGCCATCAGTGAGCCGGCGGGGCTAGCGGATAGCTCCTACAATGAGCAGTTCTTC
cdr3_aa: CAISEPAGLADSSYNEQFF

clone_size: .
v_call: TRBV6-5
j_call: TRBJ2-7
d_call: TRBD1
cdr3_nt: TGTGCCAGCAGCCAGAGACCCGGGACAGGGATGGTTGACGAGCAGTACTTC
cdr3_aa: CASSQRPGTGMVDEQYF

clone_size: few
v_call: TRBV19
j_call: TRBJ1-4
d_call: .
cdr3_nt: TGTGCCAGTAAGAGACGTTCCGGACAGCTCAACCCTGAAAAACTGTTTTTT
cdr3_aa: CASKRRSGQLNPEKLFF

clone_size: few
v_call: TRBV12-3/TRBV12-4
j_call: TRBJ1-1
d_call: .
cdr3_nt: TGTGCCAGCAGTTTCTTCTCAGACACTGAAGCTTTCTTT
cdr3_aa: CASSFFSDTEAFF

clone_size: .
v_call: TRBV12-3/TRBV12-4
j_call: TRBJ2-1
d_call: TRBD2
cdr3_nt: TGTGCCAGCAGTGAAGCGGGACTTCGAGACGATGAGCAGTTCTTC
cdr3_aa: CASSEAGLRDDEQFF

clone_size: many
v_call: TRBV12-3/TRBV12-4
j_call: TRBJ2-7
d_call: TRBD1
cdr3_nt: TGTGCCAGCAGCTCCACAGGGGCCGAGCAGTACTTC
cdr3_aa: CASSSTGAEQYF

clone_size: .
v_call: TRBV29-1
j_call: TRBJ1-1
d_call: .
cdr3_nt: TGCAGCGTTGGGCCCGGGGGATCGAACACTGAAGCTTTCTTT
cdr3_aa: CSVGPGGSNTEAFF

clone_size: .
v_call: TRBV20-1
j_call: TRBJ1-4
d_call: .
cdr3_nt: TGCAGTGCCCAGGCAACTAATGAAAAACTGTTTTTT
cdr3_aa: CSAQATNEKLFF

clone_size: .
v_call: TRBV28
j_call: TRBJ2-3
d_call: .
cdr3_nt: TGTGCCAGCAGGTCGAACCCTTACGGGCAGTATTTT
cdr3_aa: CASRSNPYGQYF